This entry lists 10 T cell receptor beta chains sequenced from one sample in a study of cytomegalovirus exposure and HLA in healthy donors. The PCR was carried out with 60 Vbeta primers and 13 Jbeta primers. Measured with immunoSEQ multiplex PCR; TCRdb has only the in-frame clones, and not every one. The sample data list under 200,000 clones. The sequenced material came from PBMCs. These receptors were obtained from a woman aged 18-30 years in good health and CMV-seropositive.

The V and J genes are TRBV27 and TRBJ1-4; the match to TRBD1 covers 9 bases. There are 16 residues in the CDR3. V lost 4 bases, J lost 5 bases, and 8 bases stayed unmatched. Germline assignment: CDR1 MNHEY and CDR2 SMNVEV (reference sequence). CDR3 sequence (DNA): TGTGCCAGCAGTTCGGGGAGGACAGGGGCGAATGAAAAACTGTTTTTT. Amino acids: CASSSGRTGANEKLFF.

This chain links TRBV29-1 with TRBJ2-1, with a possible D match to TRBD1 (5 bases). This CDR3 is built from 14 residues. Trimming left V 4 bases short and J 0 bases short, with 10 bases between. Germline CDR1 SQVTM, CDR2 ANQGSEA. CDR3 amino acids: CSVVMGLSYNEQFF. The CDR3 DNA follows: TGCAGCGTTGTAATGGGGCTCTCCTACAATGAGCAGTTCTTC.

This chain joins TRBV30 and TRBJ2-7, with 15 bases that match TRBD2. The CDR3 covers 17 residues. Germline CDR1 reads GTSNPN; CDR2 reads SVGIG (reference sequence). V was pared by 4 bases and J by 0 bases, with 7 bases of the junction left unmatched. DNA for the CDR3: TGTGCCTGGAACCCGGGACTAGCGGGAGGCCTCTCCTACGAGCAGTACTTC. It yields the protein CAWNPGLAGGLSYEQYF.

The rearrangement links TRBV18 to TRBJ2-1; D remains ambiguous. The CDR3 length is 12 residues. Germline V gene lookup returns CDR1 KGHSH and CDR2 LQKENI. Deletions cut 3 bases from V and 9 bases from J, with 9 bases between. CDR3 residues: CASSPPVGEQFF. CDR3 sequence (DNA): TGTGCCAGCTCACCCCCCGTCGGTGAGCAGTTCTTC.

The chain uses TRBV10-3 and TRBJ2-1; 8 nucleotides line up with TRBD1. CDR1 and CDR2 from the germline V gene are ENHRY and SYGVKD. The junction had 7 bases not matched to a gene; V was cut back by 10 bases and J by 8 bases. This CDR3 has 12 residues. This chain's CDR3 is CATGQGGDEQFF. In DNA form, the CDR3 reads TGTGCCACTGGACAGGGTGGGGATGAGCAGTTCTTC.

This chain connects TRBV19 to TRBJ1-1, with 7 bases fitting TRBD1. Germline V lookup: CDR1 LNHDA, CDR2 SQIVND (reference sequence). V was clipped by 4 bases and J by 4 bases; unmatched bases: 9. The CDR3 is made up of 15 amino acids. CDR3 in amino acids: CASSTRQGLGTEAFF. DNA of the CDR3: TGTGCCAGTAGTACCAGACAGGGATTGGGCACTGAAGCTTTCTTT.

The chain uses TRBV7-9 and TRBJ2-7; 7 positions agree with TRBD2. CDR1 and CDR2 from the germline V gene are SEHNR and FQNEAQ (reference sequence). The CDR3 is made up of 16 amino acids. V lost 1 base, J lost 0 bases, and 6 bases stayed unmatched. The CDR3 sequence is CASSLEVGGTSYEQYF. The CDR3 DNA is TGTGCCAGCAGCTTAGAGGTCGGGGGGACCTCCTACGAGCAGTACTTC.

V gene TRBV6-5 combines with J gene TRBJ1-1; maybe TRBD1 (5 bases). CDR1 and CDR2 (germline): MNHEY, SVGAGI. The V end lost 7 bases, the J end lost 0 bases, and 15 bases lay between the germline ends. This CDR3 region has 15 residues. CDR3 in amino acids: CASTTVWGLNTEAFF. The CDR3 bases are TGTGCCAGCACTACAGTTTGGGGCTTGAACACTGAAGCTTTCTTT.

CDR3 in DNA: TGTGCCAGCAGCTCGGACAGGGCGGGAAACACCATATATTTT. Translating it yields CASSSDRAGNTIYF. This chain uses TRBV7-9 with TRBJ1-3; 8 positions match TRBD1. V shed 4 bases, J shed 4 bases, and the junction held 3 bases outside the gene matches. Germline V lookup: CDR1 SEHNR, CDR2 FQNEAQ (reference sequence). CDR3 length: 14 residues.

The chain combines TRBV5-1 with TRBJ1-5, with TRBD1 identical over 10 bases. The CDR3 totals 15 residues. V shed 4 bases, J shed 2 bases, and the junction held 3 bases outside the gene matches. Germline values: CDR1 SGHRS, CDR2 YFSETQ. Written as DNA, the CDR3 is TGCGCCAGCAGCGTTGGGACAGGGGGCAATCAGCCCCAGCATTTT. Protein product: CASSVGTGGNQPQHF.